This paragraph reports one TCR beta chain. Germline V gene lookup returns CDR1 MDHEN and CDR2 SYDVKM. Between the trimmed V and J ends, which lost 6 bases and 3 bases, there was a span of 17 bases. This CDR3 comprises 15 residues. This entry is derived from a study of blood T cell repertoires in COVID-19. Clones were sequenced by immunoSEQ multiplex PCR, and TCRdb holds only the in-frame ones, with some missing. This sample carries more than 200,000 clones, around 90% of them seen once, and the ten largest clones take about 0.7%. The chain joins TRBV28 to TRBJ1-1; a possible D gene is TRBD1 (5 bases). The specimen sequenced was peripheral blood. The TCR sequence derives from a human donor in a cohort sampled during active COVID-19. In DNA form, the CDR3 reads TGTGCCAGCAGCTCCCCGAGGGGAGGCGACACTGAAGCTTTCTTT. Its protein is CASSSPRGGDTEAFF.